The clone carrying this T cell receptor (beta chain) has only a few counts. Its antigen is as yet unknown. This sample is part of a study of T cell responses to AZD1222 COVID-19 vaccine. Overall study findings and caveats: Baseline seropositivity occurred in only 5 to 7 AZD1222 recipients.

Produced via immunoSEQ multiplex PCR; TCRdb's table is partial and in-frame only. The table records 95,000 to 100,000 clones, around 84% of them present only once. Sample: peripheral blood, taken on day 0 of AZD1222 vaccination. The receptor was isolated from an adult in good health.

The CDR3 DNA is TGTGCCAGCAGTTTAACACTAGCGGGCTACAATGAGCAGTTCTTC. This gives the protein CASSLTLAGYNEQFF. V gene TRBV27 combines with J gene TRBJ2-1, with 9 bases aligning to TRBD2. After removal of 2 bases from V and 3 bases from J, the junction contained 2 bases not matched to a gene. CDR1 MNHEY and CDR2 SMNVEV come from the germline V gene (reference sequence). The CDR3 runs to 15 residues.